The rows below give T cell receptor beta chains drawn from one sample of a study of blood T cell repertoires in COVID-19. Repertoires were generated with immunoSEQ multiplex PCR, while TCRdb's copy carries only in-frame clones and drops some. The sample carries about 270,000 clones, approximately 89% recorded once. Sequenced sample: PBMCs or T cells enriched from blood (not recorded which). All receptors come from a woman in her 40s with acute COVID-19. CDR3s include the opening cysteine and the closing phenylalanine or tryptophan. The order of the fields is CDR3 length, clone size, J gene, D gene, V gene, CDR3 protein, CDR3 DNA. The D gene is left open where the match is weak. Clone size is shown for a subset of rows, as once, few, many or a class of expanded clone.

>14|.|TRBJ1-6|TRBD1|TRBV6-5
CASSYSTGNSPLHF
TGTGCCAGCAGTTACTCGACAGGGAATTCACCCCTCCACTTT
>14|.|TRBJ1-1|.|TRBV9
CASSVEGENTEAFF
TGTGCCAGCAGCGTAGAGGGAGAGAACACTGAAGCTTTCTTT
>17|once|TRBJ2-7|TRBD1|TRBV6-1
CASSEKRQRQGSREQYF
TGTGCCAGCAGTGAAAAGCGGCAGAGACAGGGAAGTCGGGAGCAGTACTTC
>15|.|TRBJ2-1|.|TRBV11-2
CASSFRAGMDNEQFF
TGTGCCAGCAGCTTTCGCGCGGGTATGGACAATGAGCAGTTCTTC
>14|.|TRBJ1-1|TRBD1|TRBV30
CAWTRQGAETEAFF
TGTGCCTGGACCCGACAGGGGGCAGAGACTGAAGCTTTCTTT
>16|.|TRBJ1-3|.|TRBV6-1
CASSESGWAAGNTIYF
TGTGCCAGCAGTGAATCTGGCTGGGCTGCTGGAAACACCATATATTTT
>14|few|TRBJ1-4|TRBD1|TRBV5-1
CASSLTGAEEKLFF
TGCGCCAGCAGCCTTACAGGGGCCGAGGAAAAACTGTTTTTT
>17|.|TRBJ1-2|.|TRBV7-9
CASSPSAGWRSGDGYTF
TGTGCCAGCAGCCCCAGTGCCGGGTGGAGGTCCGGGGATGGCTACACCTTC
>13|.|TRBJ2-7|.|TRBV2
CASSGSGGNEQYF
TGTGCCAGCAGTGGATCAGGGGGGAACGAGCAGTACTTC
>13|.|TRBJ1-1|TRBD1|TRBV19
CASKADRGIEAFF
TGTGCCAGTAAGGCCGACAGGGGAATTGAAGCTTTCTTT
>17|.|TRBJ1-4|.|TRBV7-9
CASSQRGLVSTNEKLFF
TGTGCCAGCAGCCAGCGGGGGCTCGTTTCTACTAATGAAAAACTGTTTTTT
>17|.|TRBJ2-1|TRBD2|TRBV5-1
CASGPDLSGREYNEQFF
TGCGCCAGCGGGCCCGATCTTAGCGGGAGGGAGTACAATGAGCAGTTCTTC
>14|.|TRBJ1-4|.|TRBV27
CASRQGQLNEKLFF
TGTGCCAGCCGTCAGGGCCAACTTAATGAAAAACTGTTTTTT
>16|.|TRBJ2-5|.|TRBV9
CASSVETRGLRETQYF
TGTGCCAGCAGCGTAGAGACCAGGGGCCTGAGGGAGACCCAGTACTTC
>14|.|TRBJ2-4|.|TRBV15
CATSLNLAKNIQYF
TGTGCCACCAGCCTAAACTTAGCCAAAAACATTCAGTACTTC
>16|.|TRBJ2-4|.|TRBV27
CASSPTVTLAKNIQYF
TGTGCCAGCAGTCCTACAGTAACCCTTGCCAAAAACATTCAGTACTTC
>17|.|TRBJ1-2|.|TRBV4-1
CASSPRQTIQGRDGYTF
TGCGCCAGCAGCCCCCGACAGACAATACAGGGAAGGGATGGCTACACCTTC
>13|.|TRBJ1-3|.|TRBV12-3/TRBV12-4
CASSFGRGNTIYF
TGTGCCAGCAGTTTCGGTCGGGGAAACACCATATATTTT
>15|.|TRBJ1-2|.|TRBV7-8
CASSLTSTKNYGYTF
TGTGCCAGCAGCTTAACCTCAACAAAGAACTATGGCTACACCTTC
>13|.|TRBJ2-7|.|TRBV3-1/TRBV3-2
CASSQAGRYEQYF
TGTGCCAGCAGCCAAGCGGGTCGCTACGAGCAGTACTTC
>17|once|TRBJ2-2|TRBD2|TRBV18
CASSPSGLAGGTGELFF
TGTGCCAGCTCACCATCGGGACTAGCGGGAGGAACCGGGGAGCTGTTTTTT
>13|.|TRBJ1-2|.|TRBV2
CASSRTGPYGYTF
TGTGCCAGCAGCCGAACAGGGCCCTATGGCTACACCTTC
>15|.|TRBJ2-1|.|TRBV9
CASSVDGGTYNEQFF
TGTGCCAGCAGCGTAGACGGGGGAACCTACAATGAGCAGTTCTTC
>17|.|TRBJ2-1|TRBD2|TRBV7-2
CASSLRIPTSGINEQFF
TGTGCCAGCAGCTTACGTATTCCGACTAGCGGGATCAATGAGCAGTTCTTC
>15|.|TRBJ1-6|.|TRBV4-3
CASSQGSTDNSPLHF
TGCGCCAGCAGCCAAGGGTCAACGGATAATTCACCCCTCCACTTT
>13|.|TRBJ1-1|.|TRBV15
CATRLTGQSRAFF
TGTGCCACCCGCCTGACCGGACAGTCACGAGCTTTCTTT
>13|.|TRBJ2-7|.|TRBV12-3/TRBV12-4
CASSLDPRAEQYF
TGTGCCAGCAGTTTAGACCCGAGGGCCGAGCAGTACTTC
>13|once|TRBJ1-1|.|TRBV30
CAWSLRERTEAFF
TGTGCCTGGAGTCTGAGGGAGCGGACTGAAGCTTTCTTT
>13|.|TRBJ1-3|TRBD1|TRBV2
CASRKDRGNTIYF
TGTGCCAGCAGGAAGGACAGGGGTAACACCATATATTTT
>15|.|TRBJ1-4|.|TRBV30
CAWSLLGSRNEKLFF
TGTGCCTGGAGTCTTTTGGGGAGCCGAAATGAAAAACTGTTTTTT
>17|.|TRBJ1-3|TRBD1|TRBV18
CASSPNTGGSSGNTIYF
TGTGCCAGCTCCCCCAACACAGGGGGGAGCTCTGGAAACACCATATATTTT
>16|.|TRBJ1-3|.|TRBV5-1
CASSLEGHSSGNTIYF
TGCGCCAGCAGCTTGGAGGGACACTCGAGCGGAAACACCATATATTTT
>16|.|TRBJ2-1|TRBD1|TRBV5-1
CASSLAQGASYNEQFF
TGCGCCAGCAGCTTGGCTCAGGGGGCGTCTTACAATGAGCAGTTCTTC
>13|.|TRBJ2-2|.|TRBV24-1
CATSGGNTGELFF
TGTGCCACCAGTGGAGGGAACACCGGGGAGCTGTTTTTT
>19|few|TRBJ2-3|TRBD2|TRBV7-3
CASSLVPLLAGSITDTQYF
TGTGCCAGCAGCTTAGTCCCCCTACTAGCGGGATCTATCACAGATACGCAGTATTTT
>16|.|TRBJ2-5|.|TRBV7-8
CASSLAPQGSQETQYF
TGTGCCAGCAGCTTAGCGCCCCAGGGGAGCCAAGAGACCCAGTACTTC
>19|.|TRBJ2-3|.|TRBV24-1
CATSDQGVANRPSTDTQYF
TGTGCCACCAGTGATCAGGGTGTGGCCAATCGACCTAGCACAGATACGCAGTATTTT
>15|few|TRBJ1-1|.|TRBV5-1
CASSLGFGENTEAFF
TGCGCCAGCAGCTTGGGGTTCGGGGAGAACACTGAAGCTTTCTTT
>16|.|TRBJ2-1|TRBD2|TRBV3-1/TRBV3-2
CASSQRNSGRNNEQFF
TGTGCCAGCAGCCAAAGAAATAGCGGGAGGAACAATGAGCAGTTCTTC
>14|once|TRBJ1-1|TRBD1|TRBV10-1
CASSADRENTEAFF
TGCGCCAGCAGCGCAGACAGGGAGAACACTGAAGCTTTCTTT
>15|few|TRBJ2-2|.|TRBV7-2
CASSLALVFPGELFF
TGTGCCAGCAGCTTGGCCCTAGTTTTTCCCGGGGAGCTGTTTTTT
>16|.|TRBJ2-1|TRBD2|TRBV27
CASSRPGTSAYNEQFF
TGTGCCAGCAGTAGACCCGGGACTAGTGCCTACAATGAGCAGTTCTTC
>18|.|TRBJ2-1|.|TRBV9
CASSAQVQGFGSINEQFF
TGTGCCAGCAGCGCTCAAGTTCAGGGTTTCGGGAGTATCAATGAGCAGTTCTTC